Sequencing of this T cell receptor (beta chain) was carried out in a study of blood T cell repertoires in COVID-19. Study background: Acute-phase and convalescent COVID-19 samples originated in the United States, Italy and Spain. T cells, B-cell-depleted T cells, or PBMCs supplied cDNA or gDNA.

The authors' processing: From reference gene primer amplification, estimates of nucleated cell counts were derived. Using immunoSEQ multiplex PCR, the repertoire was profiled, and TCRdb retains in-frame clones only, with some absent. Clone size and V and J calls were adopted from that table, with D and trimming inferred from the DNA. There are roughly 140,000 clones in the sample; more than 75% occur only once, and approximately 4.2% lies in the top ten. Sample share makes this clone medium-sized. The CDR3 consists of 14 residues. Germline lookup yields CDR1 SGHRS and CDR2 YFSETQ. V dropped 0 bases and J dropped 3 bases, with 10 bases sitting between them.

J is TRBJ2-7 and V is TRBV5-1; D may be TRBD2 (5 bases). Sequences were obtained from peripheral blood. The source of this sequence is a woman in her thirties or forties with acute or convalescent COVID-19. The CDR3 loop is CASSLELDYYEQYF. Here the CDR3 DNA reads TGCGCCAGCAGCTTGGAACTAGATTACTACGAGCAGTACTTC. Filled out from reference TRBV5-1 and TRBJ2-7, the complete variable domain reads KAGVTQTPRYLIKTRGQQVTLSCSPISGHRSVSWYQQTPGQGLQFLFEYFSETQRNKGNFPGRFSGRQFSNSRSEMNVSTLELGDSALYLCASSLELDYYEQYFGPGTRLTVT.